This T cell receptor beta chain was captured by sequencing in a study of response to subunit inactivated influenza vaccine. Whole-study findings and limits: The authors proposed limited new T cell recruitment per seasonal influenza vaccination.

CDR1 SQVTM and CDR2 ANQGSEA come from the germline V gene. This CDR3 spans 12 amino acids. J lost 2 bases, V lost 6 bases, and 3 bases had no gene match. This clonotype was seen a handful of times. What it binds is not known. TCRdb analysed the RT-PCR reads with MiXCR anew, one entry per CDR3 protein. The sample holds 150,000 to 200,000 distinct CDR3 sequences; about 10% are singletons and the top ten take under 13%. This receptor was taken from a man aged 45-65 years who received an inactivated influenza vaccine. This sample comprised non-naive T cells sorted from PBMCs, obtained on the day of vaccination. This chain uses TRBV29-1 with TRBJ2-7, with 8 bases lining up with TRBD1. The CDR3 DNA reads as TGCAGCGTCGAGGGACAGGCCTACGAGCAGTACTTC. Translated: CSVEGQAYEQYF.